This T cell receptor beta chain was captured by sequencing in a study of T-cell reconstitution after alpha-beta-depleted transplantation in children. Findings of the study overall: Reported findings indicate that, about two months after transplant, alpha-beta T cells came from several hundred expanded clones, which were derived from non-depleted graft cells. The origin of high day-60 TCRbeta diversity in some patients lay in surviving recipient T cells and thymic progenitors. When one year had passed after transplant, most T-cell counts and diversity came from newly produced T cells.

CDR3 size: 16 residues. CDR1 is DFQATT and CDR2 is SNEGSKA in the germline V gene (reference sequence). V lost 5 bases and J lost 4, with 24 bases in between. This clonotype was seen many times. No antigen is known for it. A TCRbeta library incorporating unique molecular identifiers was prepared. In TCRdb, the PCR reads were re-called with MiXCR into one record per CDR3 protein. Altogether 200,000 to 300,000 distinct CDR3 sequences are present, 6.5% to 9% being singletons, with the ten largest covering almost 6.5%. The V call is TRBV20-1, the J call TRBJ2-7, with D unresolved. The source is a male patient between 5 and 17 years old who had a stem cell transplant for acute lymphoblastic leukemia, so the T cells may come from the graft donor. The source material was PBMCs, mostly from graft donor cells, sampled 180 days after TCRalphabeta/CD19-depleted stem cell transplant. The CDR3 protein is CSASTLNENLIYEQYF. CDR3 coding DNA: TGCAGTGCTTCTACCCTTAACGAAAACCTAATTTACGAGCAGTACTTC.